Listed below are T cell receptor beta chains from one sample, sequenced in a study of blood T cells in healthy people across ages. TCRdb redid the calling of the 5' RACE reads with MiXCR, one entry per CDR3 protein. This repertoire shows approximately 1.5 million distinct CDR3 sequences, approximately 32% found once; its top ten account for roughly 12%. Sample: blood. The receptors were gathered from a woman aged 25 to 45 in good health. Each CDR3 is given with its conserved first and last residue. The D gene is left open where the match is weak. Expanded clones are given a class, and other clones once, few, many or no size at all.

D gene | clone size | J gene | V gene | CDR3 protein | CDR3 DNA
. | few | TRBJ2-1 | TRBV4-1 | CASSPRYAGTSYNEQFF | TGCGCCAGCAGCCCAAGATACGCAGGGACGTCCTACAATGAGCAGTTCTTC
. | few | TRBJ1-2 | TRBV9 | CASSVEEGINYGYTF | TGTGCCAGCAGCGTAGAGGAGGGGATAAACTATGGCTACACCTTC
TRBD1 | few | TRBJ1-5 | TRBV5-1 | CASSLEGTGNNQPQHF | TGCGCCAGCAGCTTGGAGGGGACAGGGAATAATCAGCCCCAGCATTTT
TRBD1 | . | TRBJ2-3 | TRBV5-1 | CASSFRQGDADTQYF | TGCGCCAGCAGCTTTCGACAGGGGGACGCAGATACGCAGTATTTT
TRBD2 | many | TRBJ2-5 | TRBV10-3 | CAIREGLAGQETQYF | TGTGCCATCAGGGAAGGACTAGCGGGGCAAGAGACCCAGTACTTC
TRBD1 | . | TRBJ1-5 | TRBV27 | CASSFGGQVGNQPQHF | TGTGCCAGCAGTTTCGGGGGACAGGTGGGAAATCAGCCCCAGCATTTT
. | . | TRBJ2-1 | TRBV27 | CASSSRGSRADEQFF | TGTGCCAGCAGTTCCCGGGGGAGCCGGGCCGATGAGCAGTTCTTC
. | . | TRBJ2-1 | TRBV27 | CASSLGFASYNEQFF | TGTGCCAGCAGTTTGGGATTTGCCTCCTACAATGAGCAGTTCTTC
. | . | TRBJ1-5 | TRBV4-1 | CASSYRYGDDQPQHF | TGCGCCAGCAGCTACCGATACGGGGATGATCAGCCCCAGCATTTT
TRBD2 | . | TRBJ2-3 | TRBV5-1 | CASSATSGRAFADTQYF | TGCGCCAGCAGCGCGACTAGCGGCCGGGCTTTCGCAGATACGCAGTATTTT
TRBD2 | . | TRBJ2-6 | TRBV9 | CASSAPAGWHGANVLTF | TGTGCCAGCAGCGCTCCAGCGGGGTGGCATGGGGCCAACGTCCTGACTTTC
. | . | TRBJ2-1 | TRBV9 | CASSANTGNEQFF | TGTGCCAGCAGCGCTAACACAGGGAATGAGCAGTTCTTC
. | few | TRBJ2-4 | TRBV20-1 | CSARDPGSSKNIQYF | TGCAGTGCTAGAGATCCAGGGTCTTCCAAAAACATTCAGTACTTC
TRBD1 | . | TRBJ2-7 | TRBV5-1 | CASSPLTGNHEQYF | TGCGCCAGCAGCCCTCTGACAGGGAACCACGAGCAGTACTTC
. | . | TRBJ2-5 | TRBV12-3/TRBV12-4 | CASRFDARGETQYF | TGTGCCAGCAGATTCGACGCCCGGGGAGAGACCCAGTACTTC
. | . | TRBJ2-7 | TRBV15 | CATSSLGGGSYEQYF | TGCGCCACCAGCAGTCTAGGAGGGGGCAGCTACGAGCAGTACTTC
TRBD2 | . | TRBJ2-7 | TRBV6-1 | CASSDPGGGSYEQYF | TGTGCCAGCAGTGATCCGGGAGGGGGTTCCTACGAGCAGTACTTC
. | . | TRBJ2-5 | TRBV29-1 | CSVVGSRGHQQQYF | TGCAGCGTTGTAGGATCACGGGGGCACCAACAGCAGTACTTC
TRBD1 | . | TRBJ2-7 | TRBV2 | CASRTGESYEQYF | TGTGCCAGCCGGACAGGGGAGTCCTACGAGCAGTACTTC
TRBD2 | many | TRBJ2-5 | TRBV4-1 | CASSQVSSGRGRYF | TGCGCCAGCAGCCAAGTTTCGAGCGGGAGAGGTCGGTACTTC
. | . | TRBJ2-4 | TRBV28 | CASSWTDSNYLGKNIQYF | TGTGCCAGCAGTTGGACTGACAGTAACTACCTTGGCAAAAACATTCAGTACTTC
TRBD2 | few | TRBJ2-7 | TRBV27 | CASRKKTSGLYEQYF | TGTGCCAGCAGGAAAAAGACTAGCGGCCTATACGAGCAGTACTTC
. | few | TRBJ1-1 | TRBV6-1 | CASRFEVQTTEAFF | TGTGCCAGCAGGTTTGAGGTACAGACCACTGAAGCTTTCTTT
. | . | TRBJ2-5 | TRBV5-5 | CASSLAHQGSGRETQYF | TGTGCCAGCAGCTTGGCCCATCAGGGGTCTGGTAGGGAGACCCAGTACTTC
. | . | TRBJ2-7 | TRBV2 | CASSEFRSQSYEQYF | TGTGCCAGCAGTGAATTCCGTAGCCAGTCCTACGAGCAGTACTTC
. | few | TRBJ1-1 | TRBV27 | CASSYASTLSTEAFF | TGTGCCAGCAGTTACGCCTCGACCTTGTCTACTGAAGCTTTCTTT
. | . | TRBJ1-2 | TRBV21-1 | CASRIYAERSPPYGYTF | TGTGCCAGCAGGATCTACGCCGAGCGGAGCCCACCTTATGGCTACACCTTC
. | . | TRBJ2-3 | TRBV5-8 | CASSLAGFGTDTQYF | TGTGCCAGCAGCTTGGCCGGGTTTGGCACAGATACGCAGTATTTT
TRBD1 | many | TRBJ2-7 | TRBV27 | CASSLRTGAYEQYF | TGTGCCAGCAGTTTAAGGACAGGTGCCTACGAGCAGTACTTC
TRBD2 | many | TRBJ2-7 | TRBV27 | CASSLLVAGTPYEQYF | TGTGCCAGCAGTTTACTAGTAGCGGGTACCCCCTACGAGCAGTACTTC
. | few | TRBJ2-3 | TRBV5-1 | CASSRTPPGTPGGTDTQYF | TGCGCCAGCAGCAGGACACCACCCGGGACTCCAGGGGGCACAGATACGCAGTATTTT
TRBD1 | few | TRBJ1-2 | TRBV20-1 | CSADRDVKVGSNYGYTF | TGCAGTGCGGACAGGGACGTAAAAGTAGGTTCCAACTATGGCTACACCTTC
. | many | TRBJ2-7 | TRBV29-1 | CSFSGQNPSYEQYF | TGCAGCTTCAGCGGACAGAATCCCTCCTACGAGCAGTACTTC
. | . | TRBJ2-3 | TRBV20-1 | CSARVINDGIQYF | TGCAGTGCTAGAGTTATAAATGATGGCATCCAGTATTTT
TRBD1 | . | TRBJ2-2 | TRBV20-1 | CSASKPGTGFTGELFF | TGCAGTGCTAGTAAACCGGGGACAGGGTTCACCGGGGAGCTGTTTTTT
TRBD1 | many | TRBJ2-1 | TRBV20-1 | CSAEDRDRYNEQFF | TGCAGTGCTGAAGACCGGGACAGATACAATGAGCAGTTCTTC
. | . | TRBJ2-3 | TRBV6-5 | CASSWGQLDTDTQYF | TGTGCCAGCAGTTGGGGGCAGCTAGACACAGATACGCAGTATTTT
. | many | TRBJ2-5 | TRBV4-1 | CASSQVDRGVGETQYF | TGCGCCAGCAGCCAAGTCGACCGGGGCGTTGGAGAGACCCAGTACTTC
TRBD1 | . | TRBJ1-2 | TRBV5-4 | CASSLGPTGEYYGYTF | TGTGCCAGCAGCTTGGGGCCGACAGGGGAATACTATGGCTACACCTTC
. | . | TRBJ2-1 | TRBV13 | CASSLTLGGSDEQFF | TGTGCCAGCAGCTTAACCCTAGGAGGGTCAGATGAGCAGTTCTTC
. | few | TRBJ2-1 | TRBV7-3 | CASSSAGTNEQFF | TGTGCCAGCAGCTCCGCGGGGACCAATGAGCAGTTCTTC
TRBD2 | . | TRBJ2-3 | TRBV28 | CASSGGLAERGDTQYF | TGTGCCAGCAGTGGGGGACTAGCGGAGAGGGGAGATACGCAGTATTTT
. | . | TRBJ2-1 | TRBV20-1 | CSARGRVKSNEQFF | TGCAGTGCTAGAGGGAGGGTGAAATCCAATGAGCAGTTCTTC
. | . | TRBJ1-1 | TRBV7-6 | CASSPPPRHSTEAFF | TGTGCCAGCAGCCCCCCTCCCCGACATAGCACTGAAGCTTTCTTT
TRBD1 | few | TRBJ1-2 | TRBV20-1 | CSARDRGTGDGYTF | TGCAGTGCTAGAGATCGAGGGACAGGGGATGGCTACACCTTC
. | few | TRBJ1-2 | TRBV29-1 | CSVGIGVNGYTF | TGCAGCGTTGGAATCGGGGTAAATGGCTACACCTTC
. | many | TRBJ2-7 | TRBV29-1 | CSIQVGLREQYF | TGCAGCATACAGGTCGGCTTACGCGAGCAGTACTTC
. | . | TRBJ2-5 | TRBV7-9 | CAGRRLGEETQYF | TGTGCCGGCAGGCGACTAGGAGAAGAGACCCAGTACTTC
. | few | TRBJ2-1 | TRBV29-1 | CSVVSGRAYNEQFF | TGCAGCGTTGTAAGCGGTAGGGCCTACAATGAGCAGTTCTTC
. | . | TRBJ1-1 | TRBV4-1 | CASSQDPSGLPSTEAFF | TGCGCCAGCAGCCAAGATCCATCGGGACTGCCGAGCACTGAAGCTTTCTTT
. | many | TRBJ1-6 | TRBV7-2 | CASSPSSFNSPLHF | TGTGCCAGCAGCCCTTCCTCATTCAATTCACCCCTCCACTTT
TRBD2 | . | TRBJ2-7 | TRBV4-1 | CASSQRTSGTYEQYF | TGCGCCAGCAGCCAAAGGACTAGCGGGACCTACGAGCAGTACTTC
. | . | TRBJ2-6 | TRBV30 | CAWSAGSGANVLTF | TGTGCCTGGAGTGCCGGCTCTGGGGCCAACGTCCTGACTTTC
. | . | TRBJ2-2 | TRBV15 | CATSRDWGRKNTGELFF | TGTGCCACCAGCAGAGATTGGGGCAGAAAGAACACCGGGGAGCTGTTTTTT